This T cell receptor (beta chain) was obtained from a study of blood T cell repertoires in COVID-19. Under the authors' procedure: The authors estimated nucleated cell counts from reference gene primer amplification. Method: immunoSEQ multiplex PCR; TCRdb's copy keeps in-frame clones and lacks some. V, J and clone size are taken as reported in that table, and D and trimming were inferred from the DNA itself. The sample contains some 120,000 clones, approximately 87% of which appear only once. Input material: peripheral blood. This TCR derives from a woman between 45 and 60 years old with acute or convalescent COVID-19.

CDR3 DNA: TGTGCCAGCAGCGCAGGACAGGCCTATGGCTACACCTTC. This translates into CASSAGQAYGYTF. The rearrangement uses TRBV9 and TRBJ1-2; 7 bases align to TRBD1. Germline V gene sequence: CDR1 SGDLS, CDR2 YYNGEE. Trimming removed 3 bases from V and 4 bases from J; junction bases left unmatched: 3. This CDR3 has 13 amino acids.